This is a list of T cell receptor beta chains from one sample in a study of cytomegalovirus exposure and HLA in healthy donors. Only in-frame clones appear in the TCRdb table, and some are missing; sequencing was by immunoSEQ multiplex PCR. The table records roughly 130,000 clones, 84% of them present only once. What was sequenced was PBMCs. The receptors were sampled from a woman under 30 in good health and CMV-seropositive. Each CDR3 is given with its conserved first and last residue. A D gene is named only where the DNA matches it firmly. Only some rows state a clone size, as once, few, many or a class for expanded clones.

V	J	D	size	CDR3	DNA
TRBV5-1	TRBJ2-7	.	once	CASSPSSVYEQYF	TGCGCCAGCAGCCCTTCTAGCGTCTACGAGCAGTACTTC
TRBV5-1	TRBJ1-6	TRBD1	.	CASSSGDRSSALHF	TGCGCCAGCAGCTCGGGGGACAGATCTTCGGCCCTCCACTTT
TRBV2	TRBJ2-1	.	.	CASSDSPIEQFF	TGTGCCAGCAGTGATTCCCCAATCGAGCAGTTCTTC
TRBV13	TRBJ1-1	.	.	CASSPGTTENTEAFF	TGTGCCAGCAGCCCGGGAACCACGGAGAACACTGAAGCTTTCTTT
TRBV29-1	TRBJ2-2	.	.	CSGRQANTGELFF	TGCAGCGGAAGACAGGCGAACACCGGGGAGCTGTTTTTT
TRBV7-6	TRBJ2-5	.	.	CASSLAVQETQYF	TGTGCCAGCAGCTTAGCCGTCCAAGAGACCCAGTACTTC
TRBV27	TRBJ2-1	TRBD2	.	CASSFRGGYYNEQFF	TGTGCCAGCAGTTTCCGCGGGGGATACTACAATGAGCAGTTCTTC
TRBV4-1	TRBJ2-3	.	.	CASSHLFGQTDTQYF	TGCGCCAGCAGCCACCTCTTCGGACAGACAGATACGCAGTATTTT
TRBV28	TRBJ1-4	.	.	CASSPTLLGAEKLFF	TGTGCCAGCAGTCCAACTTTGCTGGGGGCGGAAAAACTGTTTTTT
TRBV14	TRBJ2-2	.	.	CASSQEYGYTGELFF	TGTGCCAGCAGCCAAGAATACGGGTACACCGGGGAGCTGTTTTTT
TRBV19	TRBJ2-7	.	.	CASSIDQRHPSEQYF	TGTGCCAGTAGTATAGATCAGCGTCACCCAAGCGAGCAGTACTTC
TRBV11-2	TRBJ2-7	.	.	CASSLQDSQEREQYF	TGTGCCAGCAGCTTACAGGACTCCCAGGAGCGCGAGCAGTACTTC
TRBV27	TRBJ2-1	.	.	CASSFSGPNNEQFF	TGTGCCAGCAGTTTCAGCGGGCCCAACAATGAGCAGTTCTTC
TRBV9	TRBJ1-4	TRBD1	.	CASSGQTGGDEKLFF	TGTGCCAGCAGCGGTCAAACAGGGGGGGATGAAAAACTGTTTTTT
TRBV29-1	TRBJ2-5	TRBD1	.	CSAGTGGGETQYF	TGCAGCGCCGGGACAGGGGGGGGAGAGACCCAGTACTTC
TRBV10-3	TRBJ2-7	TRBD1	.	CANGQGAYEQYF	TGTGCCAACGGACAGGGGGCCTACGAGCAGTACTTC
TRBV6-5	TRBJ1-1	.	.	CASFLAGSLGTEAFF	TGTGCCAGCTTCTTGGCGGGCTCCCTGGGAACTGAAGCTTTCTTT
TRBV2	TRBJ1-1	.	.	CASSAAGTMNTEAFF	TGTGCCAGCAGTGCGGCCGGGACAATGAACACTGAAGCTTTCTTT
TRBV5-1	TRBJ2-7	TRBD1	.	CASSPGTEILREQYF	TGCGCCAGCAGCCCCGGGACAGAGATTCTACGAGAGCAGTACTTC
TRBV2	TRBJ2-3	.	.	CASLDGATTDTQYF	TGTGCCAGCTTAGATGGGGCCACCACAGATACGCAGTATTTT
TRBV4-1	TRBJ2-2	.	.	CASSQVGEVGELFF	TGCGCCAGCAGCCAAGTCGGAGAGGTCGGGGAGCTGTTTTTT
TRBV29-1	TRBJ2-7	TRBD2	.	CSVEVAGVGEQYF	TGCAGCGTTGAAGTAGCGGGGGTAGGCGAGCAGTACTTC
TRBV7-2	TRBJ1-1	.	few	CASSFQVNTEAFF	TGTGCCAGCAGCTTTCAGGTAAACACTGAAGCTTTCTTT
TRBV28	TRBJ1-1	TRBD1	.	CASSSVGQMNTEAFF	TGTGCCAGCAGTTCAGTGGGACAGATGAACACTGAAGCTTTCTTT
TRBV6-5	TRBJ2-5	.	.	CASTPRFGLQETQYF	TGTGCCAGCACCCCACGATTTGGGCTGCAAGAGACCCAGTACTTC
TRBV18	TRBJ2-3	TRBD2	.	CASSTLAAPSTDTQYF	TGTGCCAGCTCAACCCTAGCGGCTCCTAGCACAGATACGCAGTATTTT
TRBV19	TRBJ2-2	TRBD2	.	CASSLLGTSVNTGELFF	TGTGCCAGTAGTCTCCTCGGGACTAGCGTGAACACCGGGGAGCTGTTTTTT
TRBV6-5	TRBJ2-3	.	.	CASSYRGDTQYF	TGTGCCAGCAGTTACCGGGGAGACACGCAGTATTTT
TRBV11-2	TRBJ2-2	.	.	CASRTPPRGRTGELFF	TGTGCCAGCAGAACCCCGCCCAGGGGAAGAACCGGGGAGCTGTTTTTT
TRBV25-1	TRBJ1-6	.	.	CASSAPRDTNNSPLHF	TGTGCCAGCAGTGCGCCCCGGGACACTAATAATTCACCCCTCCACTTT
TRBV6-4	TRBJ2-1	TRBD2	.	CASSDSTSGGAEQFF	TGTGCCAGCAGTGACTCGACTAGCGGGGGGGCTGAGCAGTTCTTC
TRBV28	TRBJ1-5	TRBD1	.	CASSETGGLGGNQPQHF	TGTGCCAGCAGTGAGACAGGGGGCCTCGGTGGCAATCAGCCCCAGCATTTT
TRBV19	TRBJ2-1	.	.	CASKGRLGSYNEQFF	TGTGCCAGTAAGGGGAGGTTGGGCTCCTACAATGAGCAGTTCTTC
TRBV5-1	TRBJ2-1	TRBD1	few	CASSSRTGGYNEQFF	TGCGCCAGCAGCTCGAGGACAGGGGGCTACAATGAGCAGTTCTTC
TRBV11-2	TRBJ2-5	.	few	CASSPRDIEETQYF	TGTGCCAGCAGCCCCCGGGACATAGAAGAGACCCAGTACTTC
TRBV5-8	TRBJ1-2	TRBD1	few	CASSSGTGDGVFYYGYTF	TGTGCCAGCAGCTCCGGGACAGGGGACGGGGTTTTCTACTATGGCTACACCTTC
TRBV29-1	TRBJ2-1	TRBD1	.	CSVPGQGYNEQFF	TGCAGCGTCCCGGGACAGGGGTACAATGAGCAGTTCTTC
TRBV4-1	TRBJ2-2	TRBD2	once	CASSQPSGGGLSGELFF	TGCGCCAGCAGCCAACCCTCCGGCGGGGGGTTGAGCGGGGAGCTGTTTTTT
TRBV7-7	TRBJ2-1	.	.	CASSLDSYNEQFF	TGTGCCAGCAGCCTTGACAGCTACAATGAGCAGTTCTTC
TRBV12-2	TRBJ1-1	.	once	CASRSWGVNTEAFF	TGTGCAAGTCGCTCCTGGGGGGTGAACACTGAAGCTTTCTTT
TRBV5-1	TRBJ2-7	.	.	CASSLIRGGEQYF	TGCGCCAGCAGCTTGATTCGGGGTGGCGAGCAGTACTTC
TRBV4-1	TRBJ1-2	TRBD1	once	CASSQGTGGGGYTF	TGCGCCAGCAGCCAAGGGACAGGGGGCGGTGGCTACACCTTC
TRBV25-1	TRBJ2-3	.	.	CASSAGTSTDTQYF	TGTGCCAGCAGTGCAGGGACTAGCACAGATACGCAGTATTTT
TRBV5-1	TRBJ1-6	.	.	CASRQGGTENSPLHF	TGCGCCAGCAGGCAGGGAGGGACCGAAAATTCACCCCTCCACTTT
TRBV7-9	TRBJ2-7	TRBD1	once	CSSSLTTGWAVQYF	TGTTCCAGCAGCTTAACGACAGGGTGGGCTGTGCAGTACTTC
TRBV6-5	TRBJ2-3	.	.	CASRTRDTQYF	TGTGCCAGCAGGACCAGGGATACGCAGTATTTT
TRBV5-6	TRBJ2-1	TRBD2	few	CASSETSAAHNEQFF	TGTGCCAGCAGCGAAACTAGCGCCGCCCACAATGAGCAGTTCTTC
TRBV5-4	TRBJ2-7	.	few	CASSLEQAYEQYF	TGTGCCAGCAGCTTGGAACAGGCCTACGAGCAGTACTTC
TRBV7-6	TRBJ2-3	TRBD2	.	CASSLGLPLAGGTDTQYF	TGTGCCAGCAGCTTGGGCCTCCCACTAGCGGGGGGCACAGATACGCAGTATTTT
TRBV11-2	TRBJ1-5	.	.	CASSPMIGVNQPQHF	TGTGCCAGCAGCCCGATGATAGGGGTTAATCAGCCCCAGCATTTT
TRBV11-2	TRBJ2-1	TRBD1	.	CASSQGQGPYNEQFF	TGTGCCAGCAGCCAGGGACAGGGGCCCTACAATGAGCAGTTCTTC
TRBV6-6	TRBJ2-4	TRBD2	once	CASRDNSGGVTNIQYF	TGTGCCAGCAGGGATAATAGCGGGGGGGTTACGAACATTCAGTACTTC
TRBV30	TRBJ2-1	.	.	CAWSATGFEQFF	TGTGCCTGGAGTGCAACAGGGTTTGAGCAGTTCTTC
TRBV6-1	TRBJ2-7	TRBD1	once	CASRIGQGINYEQYF	TGTGCCAGCAGAATCGGACAGGGGATTAACTACGAGCAGTACTTC
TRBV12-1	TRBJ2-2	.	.	CASARTGNTGELFF	TGTGCCAGCGCTCGGACAGGGAACACCGGGGAGCTGTTTTTT